This T cell receptor beta chain was identified in a study of blood T cell repertoires in COVID-19 (dated by TCRdb to 2020 to 2022). In terms of the full investigation: The collaborator samples originated in the United States, Italy and Spain and spanned the acute and convalescent phases of COVID-19. Samples came from the ongoing ImmuneRACE study (first 160 participants) plus 1,254 subjects from 6 global collaborators. The repertoires were released in a freely available public database meant as a resource for research on the immune response to SARS-CoV-2. Where available, HLA class I and class II types were obtained from metadata supplied by the sample provider rather than from assay-based typing. Subjects who had been exposed to COVID-19, were actively infected with it, or had recovered from it provided the deeply sampled blood TCRbeta repertoires that made up the dataset. Nearly every sample came with metadata listing a de-identified subject ID, COVID-19 status, age in years and sex. The material from the prospective study consisted of cDNA or gDNA derived from T cells, B-cell-depleted T cells, or PBMCs. Results and caveats for the whole study, not just this receptor: The amount of clinical and demographic metadata varied by source and participant and was provided uncurated.

TCRbeta CDR3 regions were amplified from genomic DNA by means of the immunoSEQ Assay, a bias-controlled multiplex PCR. Regarding the original processing steps: Nucleated cell counts per sample were estimated from amplification of reference gene primers within the assay. Sequence reads were collapsed and filtered to measure the absolute abundance of every unique TCRbeta CDR3 rearrangement. For each sample, productive Simpson clonality was calculated as the square root of Simpson's diversity index across productive rearrangements. In its TCRdb copy, this immuneACCESS table keeps in-frame sequences only and misses some clones. Where compared with another copy, unresolved V genes explain less than half of these, and the others have no known cause. The V and J calls and clone size were taken over from that table, and D and trimming were inferred from the DNA. This sample gives approximately 670,000 clones in total; about 90% of them show up just once. The ten biggest clones cover roughly 0.25% of the sample.

Details on this clone: What antigen it recognizes has not been identified. Within one base of it there is no much larger clone, and no base qualities were kept.

Germline trimming: 0 bases from V, 4 bases from J; junction bases outside gene matches: 11. Inclusive of the bounding cysteine and phenylalanine, the CDR3 is 17 residues long. The sequence is cut down to CDR3 DNA, 51 bases in frame from base 1. Sequences SGHNT (CDR1) and YYREEE (CDR2) are obtained from the germline V gene (reference sequence). Whole blood was collected in K2EDTA tubes by collaborating institutions according to the institutions' own protocols. For TCRbeta analysis, collaborators shipped samples in one of three forms: frozen whole blood, isolated PBMCs, or DNA extracted from either of those sample types.

The sequence joins TRBV5-4 to TRBJ1-1, and 8 junctional nucleotides match TRBD1. Input material: peripheral blood. The sequence came from a woman between 18 and 29 years old with acute or convalescent COVID-19. The DNA reads TGTGCCAGCAGCTTGGGTGTAGGACAGGGAGAGGCCACTGAAGCTTTCTTT. The translation is CASSLGVGQGEATEAFF.